This T cell receptor (beta chain) was obtained from a study of shared clonotypes between healthy human individuals. In the case of this clone: The CDR3 ends on some other residue instead of the conserved phenylalanine or tryptophan, so this is likely a read error.

This CDR3 comprises 16 residues. V shed 2 bases and J 7 bases; nucleotides not matched to a gene: 9. Germline values: CDR1 LGHNA, CDR2 YSLEER. Profiled with immunoSEQ multiplex PCR; TCRdb holds only in-frame clones, not every one. The table lists about 1,500,000 clones, roughly 96% of them singletons. Sequenced input: naive CD4+ T cells sorted from blood. As to subset: CD45RA+ positively selected. The TCR comes from a man under 40 in good health. The rearrangement links TRBV4-3 to TRBJ2-2, with TRBD2 matching over 8 bases. As DNA, the CDR3 is TGCGCCAGCAGCCAAACCCCAGCGGGAGTAGTCGGGGAGCTGTTTCTT. It is translated as CASSQTPAGVVGELFL.